This T cell receptor beta chain was identified in a study of T cells in Graves' hyperthyroidism and ophthalmopathy. Amplified TCR beta CDR3 regions derived from RNA transcripts. HTBI primers were the set used in a first-round RT-PCR of the TCR CDR3. TCRdb analysed the multiplex PCR reads with MiXCR anew, one entry per CDR3 protein. The table shows 500,000 to 600,000 distinct CDR3 sequences, with 16% occurring only once. Regarding the study as a whole: Most clonotypes expanded in the thyroid (above 0.001) were also present in blood. Prediction of ophthalmopathy progression came a median 6.5 months pre-onset.

This clonotype has at least ten counts. Its antigen is not identified. V was pared by 0 bases and J by 5 bases, with 13 bases between. Per germline, CDR1 SGHTA and CDR2 FQGNSA. The CDR3 is made up of 15 amino acids. The chain recombines TRBV7-2 with TRBJ2-5; the D is unclear. The TCR originated in a woman aged 18-30 years with Graves' hyperthyroidism. Sequenced: blood. The CDR3 bases are TGTGCCAGCAGCTTAGCGGCCGGGTTCGGGGAGACCCAGTACTTC. Protein product: CASSLAAGFGETQYF. Together with reference TRBV7-2 and TRBJ2-5, the CDR3 gives the full variable domain: GAGVSQSPSNKVTEKGKDVELRCDPISGHTALYWYRQSLGQGLEFLIYFQGNSAPDKSGLPSDRFSAERTGGSVSTLTIQRTQQEDSAVYLCASSLAAGFGETQYFGPGTRLLVL.